Reported below is one T cell receptor (beta chain). Its target antigen remains unknown. No base quality values were provided; no much bigger clone lies one nucleotide off. Genomic DNA was extracted from sorted cells for sequencing of the TCRbeta CDR3 region. The immunoSEQ Assay was used for sequencing of TCRbeta CDR3 regions. As stored in TCRdb, this immuneACCESS dataset retains in-frame rearrangements with V and J assigned. A fraction of the clones does not appear; measured against another copy, unresolved V genes explain less than half of the discrepancy, and the remainder lacks a known reason. This sample holds about 150,000 clones; 85% to 95% were observed only once. Around 0.31% of the sample goes to the ten largest clones. These data originate in a study of OX40 agonist ivuxolimab in advanced cancers. In terms of the full investigation: Ivuxolimab was an agonistic, fully human IgG2 monoclonal antibody directed against OX40 (CD134), a costimulatory receptor. Intravenous ivuxolimab was administered to patients every 2 weeks at six dose levels: 0.01, 0.1, 0.3, 1.5, 3 and 10 mg/kg. Of the approximately 50 dose-escalation patients, hepatocellular carcinoma was present in about 20, melanoma in roughly 15, renal cell carcinoma in 9 and head and neck cancer in 9. In the dose-escalation cohort, over 65% of patients were male, and the mean age was around 60 years, with a range of roughly 20 to 80. Prior anti-PD-1, anti-PD-L1 or anti-CTLA-4 therapy was permitted, and approximately 42% of dose-escalation patients had received checkpoint inhibitors. Three dose-escalation patients achieved partial responses, one with hepatocellular carcinoma and two with cutaneous melanoma. The point of sequencing TCRbeta in the periphery was to test whether ivuxolimab changed TCR sequence diversity and drove clonal T-cell expansion. The monotherapy dose-escalation portion (N of about 50 patients) of the phase I ivuxolimab trial is reported in the paper. Study-wide conclusions, independent of this receptor: Low levels of normalized T-cell clonal expansion were also seen in some patients who did not respond. On average, CD8+ T cells showed more expanded clones than CD4+ T cells after ivuxolimab. In the 0.1-3.0 mg/kg groups, partial responders were among the patients with the lowest normalized peripheral clonal expansion, particularly in CD8+ T cells. At doses from 0.1 to 3.0 mg/kg, clonal expansion was seen in both CD4+ and CD8+ blood T cells between baseline and week 6. Which antigens the clonally expanded peripheral T cells were specific for was not determined.

The trial excluded patients who had a history of autoimmune disease or who were on systemic immunosuppression. Peripheral blood for TCR sequencing was drawn from every dose cohort at baseline, at cycle 4 day 1 and at cycle 7 day 1. The samples were taken from a phase I, first-in-human, multicenter, open-label dose-escalation trial of ivuxolimab. Adults with locally advanced or metastatic melanoma, renal cell, hepatocellular, or head and neck squamous cell carcinoma were enrolled in the trial. Before TCR sequencing, CD4+ T cells and CD8+ T cells from peripheral blood were sorted into separate populations. The CDR3 goes from the cysteine to the phenylalanine over 17 residues. Only the CDR3 portion is preserved as DNA: 51 bases, with reading frame beginning at the first base. Trimming leaves V shorter by 4 bases and J shorter by 6 bases, with the junction holding 13 bases beyond the gene matches. CDR1 and CDR2 are read off the germline V gene as SGHDT and YYEEEE.

Sequencing used CD4+ or CD8+ T cells sorted from blood, obtained in a trial of the OX40 agonist ivuxolimab. Rearrangement joined TRBV5-6 to TRBJ1-6, with TRBD1 identical over 7 junction bases. This clonotype was obtained from an adult with an advanced solid tumor such as melanoma, head and neck, liver or kidney cancer. The nucleotide sequence is TGTGCCAGCAGCCTCTTTTCAGACAGGGTGATTAATTCACCCCTCCACTTT. It translates to CASSLFSDRVINSPLHF.